This entry features one T cell receptor (beta chain) sequence. CDR1 and CDR2 from the germline V gene are MNHNS and SASEGT. Trimming shortened V by 4 bases and J by 7 bases, and 13 bases separated the two germline ends. The CDR3 length is 13 residues. Combining a sample-barcoded 5' primer with a J-beta primer mix, a second PCR ran for about 7 to 11 cycles. All samples yielded 3 million or more CDR3-containing paired-end reads. Each CDR3 protein gets one entry after TCRdb re-called the 5' RACE reads with MiXCR. Of 500,000 to 650,000 distinct CDR3 sequences in the sample, over 25% are singletons; the top ten hold over 3.5%. This record comes from a study of blood T cells in healthy people across ages. This same sample was also part of a study on T cells of mothers and their children. That publication notes: With unrelated pairs as the comparison, related mother-child pairs had a slightly higher overlap that was not significant.

This TCR was sampled from a boy younger than 10 in good health. Sequencing was done on a sample of blood. The V call is TRBV6-1, the J call TRBJ2-5; D is possibly TRBD2 (6 bases). The CDR3, as DNA: TGTGCCAGCAGTGGGGAGGAATACGTGACCCAGTACTTC. It codes for CASSGEEYVTQYF.